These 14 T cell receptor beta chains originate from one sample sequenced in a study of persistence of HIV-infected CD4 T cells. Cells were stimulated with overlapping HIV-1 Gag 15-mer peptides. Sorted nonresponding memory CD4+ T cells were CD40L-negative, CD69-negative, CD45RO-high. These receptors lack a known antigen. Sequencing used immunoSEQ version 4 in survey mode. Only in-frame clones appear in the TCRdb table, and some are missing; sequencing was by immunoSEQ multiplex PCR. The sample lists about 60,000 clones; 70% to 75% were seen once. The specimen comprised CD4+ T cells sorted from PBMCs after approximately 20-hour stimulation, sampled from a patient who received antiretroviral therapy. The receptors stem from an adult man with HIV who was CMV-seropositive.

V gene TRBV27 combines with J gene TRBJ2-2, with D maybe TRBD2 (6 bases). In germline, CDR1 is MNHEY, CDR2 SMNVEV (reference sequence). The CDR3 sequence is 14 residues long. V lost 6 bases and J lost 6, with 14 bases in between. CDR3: CASSPGGFAGELFF. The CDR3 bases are TGTGCCAGCAGCCCAGGAGGGTTCGCCGGGGAGCTGTTTTTT.

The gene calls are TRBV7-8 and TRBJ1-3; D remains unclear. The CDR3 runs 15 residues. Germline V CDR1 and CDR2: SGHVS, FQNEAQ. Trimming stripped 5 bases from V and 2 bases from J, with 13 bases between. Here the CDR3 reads CASSLTRRPGNTIYF. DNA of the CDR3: TGTGCCAGCAGCCTGACTCGTCGCCCTGGAAACACCATATATTTT.

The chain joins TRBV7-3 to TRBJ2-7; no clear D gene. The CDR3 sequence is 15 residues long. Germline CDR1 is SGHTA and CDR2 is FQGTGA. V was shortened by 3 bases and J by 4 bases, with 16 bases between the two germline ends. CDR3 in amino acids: CASSFLPDTRYEQYF. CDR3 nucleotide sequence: TGTGCCAGCAGCTTTCTCCCGGATACCCGTTACGAGCAGTACTTC.

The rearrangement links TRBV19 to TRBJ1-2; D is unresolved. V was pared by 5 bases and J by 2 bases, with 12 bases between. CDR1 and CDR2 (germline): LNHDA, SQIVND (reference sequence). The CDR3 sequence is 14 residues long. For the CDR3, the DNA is TGTGCCAGTAGTGGATTACAGAACAACTATGGCTACACCTTC. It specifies CASSGLQNNYGYTF.

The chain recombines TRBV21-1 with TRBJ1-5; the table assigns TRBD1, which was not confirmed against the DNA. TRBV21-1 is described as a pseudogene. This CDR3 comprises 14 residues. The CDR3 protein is CASSKGTFGEPQHF. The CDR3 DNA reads TGTGCCAGCAGCAAGGGGACATTCGGGGAGCCCCAGCATTTT.

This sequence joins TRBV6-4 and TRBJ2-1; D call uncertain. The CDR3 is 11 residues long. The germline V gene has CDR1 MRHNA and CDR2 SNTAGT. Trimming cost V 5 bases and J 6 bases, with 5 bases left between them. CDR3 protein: CASSRGNEQFF. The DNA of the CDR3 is TGTGCCAGCAGTAGAGGCAATGAGCAGTTCTTC.

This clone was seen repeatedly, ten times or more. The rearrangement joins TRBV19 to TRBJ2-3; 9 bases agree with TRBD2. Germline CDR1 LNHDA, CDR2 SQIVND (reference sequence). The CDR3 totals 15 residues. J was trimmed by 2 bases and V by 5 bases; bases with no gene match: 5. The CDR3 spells CASSVAGAYTDTQYF. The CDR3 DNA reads TGTGCCAGTAGTGTAGCGGGGGCCTACACAGATACGCAGTATTTT.

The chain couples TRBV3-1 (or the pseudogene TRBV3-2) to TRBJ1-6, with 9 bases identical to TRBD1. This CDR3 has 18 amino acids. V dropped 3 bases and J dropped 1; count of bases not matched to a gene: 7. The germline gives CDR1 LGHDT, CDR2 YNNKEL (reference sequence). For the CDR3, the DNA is TGTGCCAGCAGCCACCCGACAGGGGGTCGGTCCTATAATTCACCCCTCCACTTT. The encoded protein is CASSHPTGGRSYNSPLHF.

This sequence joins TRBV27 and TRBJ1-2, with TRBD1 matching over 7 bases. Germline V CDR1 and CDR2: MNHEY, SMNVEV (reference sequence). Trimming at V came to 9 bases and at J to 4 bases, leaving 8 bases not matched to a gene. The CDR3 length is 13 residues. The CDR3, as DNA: TGTGCCAGGAGACAGGGCCTTTTCTATGGCTACACCTTC. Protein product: CARRQGLFYGYTF.

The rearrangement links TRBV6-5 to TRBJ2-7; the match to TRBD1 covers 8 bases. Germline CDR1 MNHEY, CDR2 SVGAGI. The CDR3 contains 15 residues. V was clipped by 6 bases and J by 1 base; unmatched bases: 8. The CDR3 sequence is CASSQTGGSSYEQYF. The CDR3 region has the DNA TGTGCCAGCAGCCAAACAGGGGGAAGTTCCTACGAGCAGTACTTC.

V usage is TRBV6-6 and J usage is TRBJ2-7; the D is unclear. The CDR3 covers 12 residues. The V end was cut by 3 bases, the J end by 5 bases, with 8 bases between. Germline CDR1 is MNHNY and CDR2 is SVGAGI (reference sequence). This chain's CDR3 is CASSYLGHEQYF. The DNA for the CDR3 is TGTGCCAGCAGTTATTTGGGCCACGAGCAGTACTTC.

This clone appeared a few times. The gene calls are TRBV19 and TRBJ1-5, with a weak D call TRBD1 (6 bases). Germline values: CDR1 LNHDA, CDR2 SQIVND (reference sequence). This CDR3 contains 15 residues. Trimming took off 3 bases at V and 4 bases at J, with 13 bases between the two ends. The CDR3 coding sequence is TGTGCCAGTAGTATCGGCAGGGGAGGGAATCAGCCCCAGCATTTT. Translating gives CASSIGRGGNQPQHF.

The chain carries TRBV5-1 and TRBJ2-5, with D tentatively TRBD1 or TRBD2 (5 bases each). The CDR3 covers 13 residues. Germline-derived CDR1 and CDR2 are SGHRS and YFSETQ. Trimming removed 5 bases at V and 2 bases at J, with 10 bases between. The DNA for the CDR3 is TGCGCCAGCAGGAGGGGTATACAAGAGACCCAGTACTTC. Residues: CASRRGIQETQYF.

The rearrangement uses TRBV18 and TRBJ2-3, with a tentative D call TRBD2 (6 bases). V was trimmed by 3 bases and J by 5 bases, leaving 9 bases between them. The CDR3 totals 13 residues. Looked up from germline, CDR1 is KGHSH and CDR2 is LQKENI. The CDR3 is CASSPGGGDTQYF. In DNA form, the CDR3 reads TGTGCCAGCTCACCGGGAGGCGGAGATACGCAGTATTTT. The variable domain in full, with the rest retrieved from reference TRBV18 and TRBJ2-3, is NAGVMQNPRHLVRRRGQEARLRCSPMKGHSHVYWYRQLPEEGLKFMVYLQKENIIDESGMPKERFSAEFPKEGPSILRIQQVVRGDSAAYFCASSPGGGDTQYFGPGTRLTVL.